This TCR beta chain stems from a study of human T cells and chemical hapten exposure (dated by TCRdb to the early 2020s). Broadly, across the study: For sensitization, 2% DPC in acetone was applied to a 2 cm by 2 cm area of upper inner arm skin. Patients additionally received weekly therapeutic DPC doses to the scalp throughout the roughly 25-week study period. Patch testing on the upper back used Finn chambers containing 0.01% DPC, with scoring done after 6 days according to International Contact Dermatitis Research Group standards. The mostly female patient cohort included alopecia areata with under or over 50% scalp involvement, alopecia totalis and alopecia universalis. The libraries were sequenced as a pool, and the TCR yield per sample differed mostly because of small variations in library volumes within the pool. In alopecia patients, the study followed how the peripheral blood TCR repertoire changed in vivo over primary and secondary sensitization to diphenylcyclopropenone (DPC), a hapten. Blood was sampled from patients pre-sensitization (week 0) and at 2, 6 and about 24 weeks after DPC sensitization. About 28 alopecia patients gave blood for TCR sequencing at one to four time points (pre-sensitization, 2, 6 and 24 weeks). Summary of the overall study and its limitations: Expanded TCRs formed significantly more large CDR3 similarity clusters than pre-sensitization or healthy control sets, consistent with antigen-driven responses. Patch test score was positively correlated with the number of PT1 expanded TCRs, with significance at thresholds 8, 16 and 32 but not at 4. After repeated subsampling, changes were observed in the strength of the expansion versus patch-test correlation and in the threshold at which the correlation became significant. Because every patient had alopecia, a presumed autoimmune disease, the patients' immune response might differ from that of healthy individuals. The number of TCRs above 1 in 1000 frequency did not change with DPC sensitization; there was no evidence of global repertoire structure alterations.

The method was RACE. Sequenced on a NextSeq 500. During library preparation, unique molecular identifiers were attached to individual cDNA molecules so that TCRs could be counted in a quantitative, reproducible way. Both TCR alpha and TCR beta chains were sequenced from each blood RNA sample. Under the source paper's analysis protocol: A median of about 87,000 TCRs per sample was observed, with a range of 23,224 to 690,600. The Decombinator software suite was used to annotate V, J and CDR3 in the TCR reads. For the PS versus PT1 abundance plots, all samples were subsampled to the same number of TCRs (28,000). TCRs were defined as expanded if absent before sensitization and observed at least eight times at the 2-week time point. The public reads were run again by TCRdb, first through fastp at Q25 and then through MiXCR, and only productive beta chains were kept. A single entry per CDR3 protein holds the most common genes and DNA from its merged rows. None of the V and J calls come from the authors' own analysis; TCRdb made them. The sample table holds 85,000 to 130,000 distinct CDR3 sequences, of which roughly 12% were seen once. The ten largest clones capture over 1.5% of the sample.

From cysteine to phenylalanine, the CDR3 is 14 amino acids long. Only the CDR3 part of the read is kept: 42 bases, read in frame from the first base. V drops 4 bases and J drops 3 bases, leaving 12 bases in between. CDR1 and CDR2, looked up from the germline V gene, are SGHTA and FQGNSA. The label giving this sample's time point can be read as: pre-sensitization, week 0. What this sample's treatment or condition label stands for: therapeutic diphenylcyclopropenone sensitization with weekly scalp DPC. At each patch-test visit, blood was drawn before the patch test was applied. Patients were eligible if aged 18 to 70, diagnosed with alopecia and judged suitable for DPC therapy, and pregnant patients were excluded. Total RNA was isolated from unfractionated whole blood collected in Tempus Blood RNA tubes. This clonotype showed up many times. The antigen it binds to is not known. No much larger clonotype is one base removed from it; base qualities were not supplied.

The sequenced sample was whole blood, obtained in connection with sensitization to the hapten diphenylcyclopropenone (DPC). The chain is encoded by TRBV7-2 joined to TRBJ1-2; tentative D gene TRBD1, with 6 bases matching. This receptor was obtained from a woman between 50 and 59 years old with alopecia areata. Some clones in this sample may be carry-over from other donors' samples. CDR3 region: CASSSQGIDYGYTF. The nucleotide sequence reads TGTGCCAGCAGCTCACAGGGCATCGACTATGGCTACACCTTC.